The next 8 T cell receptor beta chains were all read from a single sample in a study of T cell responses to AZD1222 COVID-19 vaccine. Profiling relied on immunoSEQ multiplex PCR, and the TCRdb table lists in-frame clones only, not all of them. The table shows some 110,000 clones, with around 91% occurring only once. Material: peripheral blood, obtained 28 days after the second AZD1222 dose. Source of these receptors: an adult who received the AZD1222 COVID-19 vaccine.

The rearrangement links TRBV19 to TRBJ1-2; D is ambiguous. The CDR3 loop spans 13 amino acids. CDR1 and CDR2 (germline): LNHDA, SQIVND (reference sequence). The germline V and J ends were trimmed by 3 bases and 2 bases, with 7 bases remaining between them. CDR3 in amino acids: CASSISQNYGYTF. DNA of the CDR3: TGTGCCAGTAGTATTTCGCAGAACTATGGCTACACCTTC.

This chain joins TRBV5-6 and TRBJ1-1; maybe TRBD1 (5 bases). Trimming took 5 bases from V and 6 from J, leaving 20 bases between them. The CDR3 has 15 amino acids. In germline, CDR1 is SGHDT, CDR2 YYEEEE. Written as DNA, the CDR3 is TGTGCCAGCAGTCCAGGCCAGGGTTTGATCGCTGAAGCTTTCTTT. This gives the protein CASSPGQGLIAEAFF.

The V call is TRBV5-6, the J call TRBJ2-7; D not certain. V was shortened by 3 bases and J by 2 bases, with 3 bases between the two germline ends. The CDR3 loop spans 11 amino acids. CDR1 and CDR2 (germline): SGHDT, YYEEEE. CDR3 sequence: CASSSAYEQYF. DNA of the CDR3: TGTGCCAGCAGCTCCGCCTACGAGCAGTACTTC.

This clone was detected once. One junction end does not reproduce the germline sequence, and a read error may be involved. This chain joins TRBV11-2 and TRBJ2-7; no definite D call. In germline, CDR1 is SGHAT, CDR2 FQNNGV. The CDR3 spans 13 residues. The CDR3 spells CASSLGFRETLFF. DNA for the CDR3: TGTGCCAGCAGCTTAGGGTTTAGGGAAACCCTGTTCTTC.

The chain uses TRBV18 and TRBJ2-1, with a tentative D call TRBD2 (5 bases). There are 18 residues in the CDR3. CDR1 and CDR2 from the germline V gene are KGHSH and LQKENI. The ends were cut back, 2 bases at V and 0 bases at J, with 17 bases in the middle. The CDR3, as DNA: TGTGCCAGCTCACCATCCCAGCGACTAACGAGCTCCTACAATGAGCAGTTCTTC. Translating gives CASSPSQRLTSSYNEQFF. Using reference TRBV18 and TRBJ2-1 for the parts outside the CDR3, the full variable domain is NAGVMQNPRHLVRRRGQEARLRCSPMKGHSHVYWYRQLPEEGLKFMVYLQKENIIDESGMPKERFSAEFPKEGPSILRIQQVVRGDSAAYFCASSPSQRLTSSYNEQFFGPGTRLTVL.

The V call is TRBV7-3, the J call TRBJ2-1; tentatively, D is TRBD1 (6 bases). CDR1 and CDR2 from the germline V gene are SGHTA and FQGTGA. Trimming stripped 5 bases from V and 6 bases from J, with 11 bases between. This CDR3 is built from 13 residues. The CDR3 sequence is CASSIQQGNEQFF. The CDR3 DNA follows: TGTGCCAGCAGCATCCAACAGGGCAATGAGCAGTTCTTC.

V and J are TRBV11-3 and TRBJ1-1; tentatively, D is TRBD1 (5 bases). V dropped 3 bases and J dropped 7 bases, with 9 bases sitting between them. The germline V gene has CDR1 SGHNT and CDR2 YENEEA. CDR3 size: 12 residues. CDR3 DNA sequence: TGTGCCAGCAGCTTCCAGGGAGATGAAGCTTTCTTT. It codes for CASSFQGDEAFF.

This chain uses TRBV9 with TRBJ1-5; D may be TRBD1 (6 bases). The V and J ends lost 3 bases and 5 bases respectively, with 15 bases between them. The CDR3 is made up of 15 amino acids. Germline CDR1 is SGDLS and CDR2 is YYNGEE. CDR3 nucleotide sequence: TGTGCCAGCAGCGCCGAAGGAGGGGGTGATCAGCCCCAGCATTTT. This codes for CASSAEGGGDQPQHF.